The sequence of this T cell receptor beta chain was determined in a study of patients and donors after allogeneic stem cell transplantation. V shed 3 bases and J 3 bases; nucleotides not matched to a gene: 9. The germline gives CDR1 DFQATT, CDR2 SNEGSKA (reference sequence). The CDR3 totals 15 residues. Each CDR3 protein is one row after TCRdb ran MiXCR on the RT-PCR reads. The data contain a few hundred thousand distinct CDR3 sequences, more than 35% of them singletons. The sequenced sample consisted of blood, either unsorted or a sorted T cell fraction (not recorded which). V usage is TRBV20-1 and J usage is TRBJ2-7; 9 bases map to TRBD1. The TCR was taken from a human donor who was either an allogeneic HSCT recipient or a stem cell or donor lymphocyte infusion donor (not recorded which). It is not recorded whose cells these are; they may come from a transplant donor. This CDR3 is CSASRGTGILYEQYF. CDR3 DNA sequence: TGCAGTGCTAGTCGAGGGACAGGGATTCTCTACGAGCAGTACTTC.